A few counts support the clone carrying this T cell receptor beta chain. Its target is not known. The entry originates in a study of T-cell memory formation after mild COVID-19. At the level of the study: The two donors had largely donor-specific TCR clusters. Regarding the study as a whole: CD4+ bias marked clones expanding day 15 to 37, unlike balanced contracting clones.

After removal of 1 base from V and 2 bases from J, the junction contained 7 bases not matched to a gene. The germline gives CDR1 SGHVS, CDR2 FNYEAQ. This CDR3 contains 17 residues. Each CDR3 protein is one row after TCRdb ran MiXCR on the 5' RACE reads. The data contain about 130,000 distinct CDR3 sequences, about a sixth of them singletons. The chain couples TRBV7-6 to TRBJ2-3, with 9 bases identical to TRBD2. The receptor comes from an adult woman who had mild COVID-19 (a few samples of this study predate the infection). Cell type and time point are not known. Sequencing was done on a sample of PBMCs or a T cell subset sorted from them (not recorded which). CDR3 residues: CASSLVGSGGNTDTQYF. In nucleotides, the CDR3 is TGTGCCAGCAGCTTAGTTGGGAGCGGGGGGAACACAGATACGCAGTATTTT.